Reported below is one TCR beta chain. Antigen specificity is unknown. The sample contains more than one DNA sequence encoding this CDR3. Vbeta (60) and Jbeta (13) primers were used in the PCR. Using immunoSEQ multiplex PCR, the repertoire was profiled, and TCRdb retains in-frame clones only, with some absent. The sample shows about 120,000 clones, approximately 68% of them seen only once. These data originate in a study of cytomegalovirus exposure and HLA in healthy donors. As for the study in general: Early release data held roughly 90 million unique TCRs from HLA-typed donors.

Germline V gene data show CDR1 as SEHNR and CDR2 as FQNEAQ (reference sequence). Unmatched junction bases numbered 7, after V lost 6 bases and J lost 5 bases. The CDR3 is made up of 14 amino acids. Regarding the study as a whole: A missense DCLRE1C variant was associated with V- and J-gene trimming of TCR beta chains in a later analysis, and an independent cohort replicated the association. Rarity characterized most TCR sequences, yet some public TCRs appeared in many donors.

Healthy individuals who donated bone marrow served as the donors. The sequenced material came from PBMCs. V gene TRBV7-9 combines with J gene TRBJ2-4; TRBD2 aligns across 7 bases. The TCR originated in a man aged 25-45 years in good health and CMV-seropositive. The CDR3: CASRAGRGENIQYF. Written as DNA, the CDR3 is TGTGCCAGCAGAGCGGGGAGGGGTGAAAACATTCAGTACTTC.